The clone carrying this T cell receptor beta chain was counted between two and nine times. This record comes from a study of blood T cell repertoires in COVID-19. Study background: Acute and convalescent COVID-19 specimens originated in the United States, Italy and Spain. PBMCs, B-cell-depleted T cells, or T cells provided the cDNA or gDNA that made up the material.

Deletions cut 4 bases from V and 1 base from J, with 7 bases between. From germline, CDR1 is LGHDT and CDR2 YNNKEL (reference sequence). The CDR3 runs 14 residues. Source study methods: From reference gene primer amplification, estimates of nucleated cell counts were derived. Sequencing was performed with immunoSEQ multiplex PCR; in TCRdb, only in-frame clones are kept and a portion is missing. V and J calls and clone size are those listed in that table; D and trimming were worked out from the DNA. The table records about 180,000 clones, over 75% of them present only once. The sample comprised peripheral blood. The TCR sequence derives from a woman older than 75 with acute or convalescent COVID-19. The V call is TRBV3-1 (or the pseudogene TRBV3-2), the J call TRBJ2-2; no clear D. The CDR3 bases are TGTGCCAGCAGCCCGCGATTGAACACCGGGGAGCTGTTTTTT. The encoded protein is CASSPRLNTGELFF.